The rows below give T cell receptor beta chains drawn from one sample of a study of shared clonotypes between healthy human individuals. Libraries were prepared by immunoSEQ multiplex PCR; TCRdb keeps only in-frame clonotypes and omits some of them. This sample carries under 2,500,000 clones, 90% to 97% of them seen once, and the ten largest clones take over 0.1%. Sequencing was performed on naive CD4+ T cells sorted from blood. Every receptor here comes from a man between 18 and 29 years old in good health. Both conserved end residues are part of each CDR3. D genes are given only for firm matches. The size field is filled for only some rows; it gives once, few, many or a size class.

D gene	V gene	J gene	clone size	CDR3 DNA	CDR3 protein
TRBD1	TRBV7-9	TRBJ1-2	NA	TGTGCCAGCAGTCCCGGACAGGGCGGCTATGGCTACACCTTC	CASSPGQGGYGYTF
NA	TRBV7-9	TRBJ2-5	NA	TGTGCCAGCAGCTTAGGGGGAAACTTCCAAGAGACCCAGTACTTC	CASSLGGNFQETQYF
TRBD2	TRBV30	TRBJ2-2	NA	TGTGCCTGGGCGGGACTAGCGGGAGTTGTAAACACCGGGGAGCTGTTTTTT	CAWAGLAGVVNTGELFF
NA	TRBV7-9	TRBJ2-5	NA	TGTGCCAGCAGCTTTAGTAGCTCAGGGGCAGAGACCCAGTACTTC	CASSFSSSGAETQYF
TRBD1	TRBV6-6	TRBJ1-5	NA	TGTGCCAGCAGTTCTACAGGGGCTAGCAATCAGCCCCAGCATTTT	CASSSTGASNQPQHF
NA	TRBV5-4	TRBJ2-3	NA	TGTGCCAGCTCCACTAGCACAGATACGCAGTATTTT	CASSTSTDTQYF
NA	TRBV5-4	TRBJ2-1	NA	TGTGCCAGCAGCCCAGGAGATCCAACTTTCAATGAGCAGTTCTTC	CASSPGDPTFNEQFF
TRBD1	TRBV7-2	TRBJ2-1	NA	TGTGCCAGCAGCGTCCAACAGGGGAAGCAGTTCTTC	CASSVQQGKQFF
TRBD1	TRBV5-4	TRBJ2-7	NA	TGTGCCAGCAGCCACCAGGGGGCCTACGAGCAGTACTTC	CASSHQGAYEQYF
NA	TRBV11-2	TRBJ1-6	NA	TGTGCCAGCAGCCAGAATGTATATTCACCCCTCCACTTT	CASSQNVYSPLHF
NA	TRBV9	TRBJ1-2	once	TGTGCCAGCAGCGTAGGCCTCGGATCCTCTAACTATGGCTACACCTTC	CASSVGLGSSNYGYTF
NA	TRBV11-1	TRBJ2-5	NA	TGTGCCAGCAGCTTAGACGGGGCCTCCCAAGAGACCCAGTACTTC	CASSLDGASQETQYF
TRBD1	TRBV5-1	TRBJ2-3	once	TGCGCCAGCAGCGGAATAGACAGGGGGCGGCCAGATACGCAGTATTTT	CASSGIDRGRPDTQYF
TRBD1	TRBV18	TRBJ1-1	NA	TGTGCCAGCTCACCCACCTTAGGACAGGTAAAGAACACTGAAGCTTTCTTT	CASSPTLGQVKNTEAFF
NA	TRBV7-2	TRBJ2-7	NA	TGTGCCAGCAGCTTAGGGGGACCAGGAAGCGAGCAGTACTTC	CASSLGGPGSEQYF
NA	TRBV5-1	TRBJ2-2	NA	TGCGCCAGCAGCCCCGGTGGGGGCACCGGGGAGCTGTTTTTT	CASSPGGGTGELFF
NA	TRBV5-1	TRBJ2-5	NA	TGCGCCAGCAGCCCGACGGGACTTCAACTTCAAGAGACCCAGTACTTC	CASSPTGLQLQETQYF
NA	TRBV12-5	TRBJ1-5	NA	TGTGCTAGTGGTTTCCCGTTTCAGCCCCAGCATTTT	CASGFPFQPQHF
NA	TRBV10-3	TRBJ2-7	NA	TGTGCCATCAGGCGGACCGATACCTACGAGCAGTACTTC	CAIRRTDTYEQYF
NA	TRBV5-6	TRBJ2-5	NA	TGTGCCAGCAGCGTTAGAGCAGGGGAGACCCAGTACTTC	CASSVRAGETQYF
TRBD2	TRBV4-1	TRBJ2-5	NA	TGCGCCAGCAGCCTCCTGGGGGAGGGAGTGGAGGAGACCCAGTACTTC	CASSLLGEGVEETQYF
NA	TRBV5-1	TRBJ2-1	NA	TGCGCCAGCAAGCATCCCACCTACAATGAGCAGTTCTTC	CASKHPTYNEQFF
TRBD2	TRBV30	TRBJ2-7	NA	TGTGCCTCATATTGGGCTCTAGCGGGAGACGCCAGCTCCTACGAGCAGTACTTC	CASYWALAGDASSYEQYF
NA	TRBV5-4	TRBJ2-1	NA	TGTGCCAGCAGCTTGGGCGCGGGGTCCTACAATGAGCAGTTCTTC	CASSLGAGSYNEQFF
TRBD2	TRBV5-1	TRBJ2-3	NA	TGCGCCAGCAGCTCGGGGGGGCAAACAGATACGCAGTATTTT	CASSSGGQTDTQYF
TRBD1	TRBV4-3	TRBJ2-1	many	TGCGCCAGCAGCCAAGAAACCGGGACAGGGGGAAATGAGCAGTTCTTC	CASSQETGTGGNEQFF
TRBD2	TRBV5-4	TRBJ2-1	once	TGTGCCAGCAGCAAAATGACTAGCGGGGGGCCAAATGAGCAGTTCTTC	CASSKMTSGGPNEQFF
NA	TRBV2	TRBJ1-1	NA	TGTGCCAGCAGTTTTCACCTGGACACGTTCACTGAAGCTTTCTTT	CASSFHLDTFTEAFF
NA	TRBV7-2	TRBJ2-7	NA	TGTGCCAGCAGCTTAGATGGGGGGAACTACGAGCAGTACTTC	CASSLDGGNYEQYF
NA	TRBV4-1	TRBJ1-1	NA	TGCGCCAGCAGCCAAGACCCCCTGGGAACTACTGAAGCTTTCTTT	CASSQDPLGTTEAFF
NA	TRBV5-1	TRBJ1-4	NA	TGCGCCAGCAGCCCGAATCAGGGGACTAATGAAAAACTGTTTTTT	CASSPNQGTNEKLFF
NA	TRBV5-6	TRBJ1-1	NA	TGTGCCAGCAGCTTGGTTTCCGGGACCACTGAAGCTTTCTTT	CASSLVSGTTEAFF
TRBD2	TRBV7-7	TRBJ2-7	NA	TGTGCTAGCAGCCCCAGGGAGGGCTACGAGCAGTACTTC	CASSPREGYEQYF
NA	TRBV5-1	TRBJ1-6	once	TGCGCCAGCAGCTTGGCAGGCATTACTAATTCACCCCTCCACTTT	CASSLAGITNSPLHF
NA	TRBV6-1	TRBJ2-7	NA	TGTGCCAGCAGGGATAGACACGTCGGCATCATTGGGCAGTACTTC	CASRDRHVGIIGQYF
NA	TRBV18	TRBJ1-5	NA	TGTGCCAGCTCACCGTCGAGCCCTATTGCCGGGACCCAGCATTTT	CASSPSSPIAGTQHF
TRBD2	TRBV28	TRBJ2-5	NA	TGTGCCAGCAGTTTAACAGCGGGGGAGGAGACCCAGTACTTC	CASSLTAGEETQYF
NA	TRBV27	TRBJ1-1	NA	TGTGCCAGCAGTCTATCCTTAAACAGGGACACTGAAGCTTTCTTT	CASSLSLNRDTEAFF